The source of this TCR beta chain is a study of T cell changes during pregnancy in multiple sclerosis. Produced via immunoSEQ multiplex PCR; TCRdb's table is partial and in-frame only. The sample lists some 42,000 clones; roughly 87% were seen once. V gave up 3 bases and J gave up 13 bases; unmatched junction bases: 5. The CDR3 is 12 residues long. Germline V gives CDR1 MDHEN, CDR2 SYDVKM. Sequenced material: CD4+ T cells from peripheral blood mononuclear cells, taken after pregnancy. The clonotype was recovered from a female donor with multiple sclerosis, enrolled in a pregnancy study. The rearrangement uses TRBV28 and TRBJ2-1; 8 positions agree with TRBD1. The CDR3 here is CASSLVGQGQFF. The CDR3 DNA reads as TGTGCCAGCAGTTTGGTCGGACAGGGCCAGTTCTTC.